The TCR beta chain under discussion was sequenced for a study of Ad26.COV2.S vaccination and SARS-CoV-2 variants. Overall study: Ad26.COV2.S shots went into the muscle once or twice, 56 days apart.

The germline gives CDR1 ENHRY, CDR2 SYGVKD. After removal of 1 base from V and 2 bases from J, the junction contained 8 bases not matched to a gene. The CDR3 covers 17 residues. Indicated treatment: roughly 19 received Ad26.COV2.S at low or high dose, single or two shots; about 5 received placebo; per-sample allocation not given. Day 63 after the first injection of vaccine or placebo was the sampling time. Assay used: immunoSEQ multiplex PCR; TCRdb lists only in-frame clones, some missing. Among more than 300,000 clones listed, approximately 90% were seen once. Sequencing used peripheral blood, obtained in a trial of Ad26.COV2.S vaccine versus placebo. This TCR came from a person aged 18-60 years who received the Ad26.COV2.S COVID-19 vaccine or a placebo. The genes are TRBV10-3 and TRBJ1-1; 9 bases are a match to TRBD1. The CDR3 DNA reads TGTGCCATCAGTGAGTTTACAGGGGGCGAGATTAACACTGAAGCTTTCTTT. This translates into CAISEFTGGEINTEAFF.